One T cell receptor (beta chain) is described in this entry. Its antigen is not identified. This sample is drawn from a study of shared clonotypes between healthy human individuals. Study-level results: Relative to clonotypes present in all four donors, those not shared had lower generation probabilities. The sole specimen, blood, was sampled, and tissue repertoires likely differ.

The protocol was immunoSEQ multiplex PCR, while the TCRdb copy is restricted to in-frame clones and leaves out a portion. The table includes 150,000 to 200,000 clones, about 68% detected once. This receptor was taken from a man aged 25 to 40 in good health. The sequenced sample was memory CD4+ T cells sorted from blood. Specified subset: CD45RA-negative fraction.

The chain's CDR3 is CASSPPFRQGDTQYF. CDR3 nucleotides: TGTGCCAGCAGCCCGCCCTTCCGCCAAGGAGATACGCAGTATTTT. The chain carries TRBV7-9 and TRBJ2-3; D is undetermined. Germline V gene lookup returns CDR1 SEHNR and CDR2 FQNEAQ (reference sequence). This CDR3 is 15 amino acids long. The V end lost 5 bases, the J end lost 5 bases, and 17 bases lay between the germline ends.